The source of this TCR beta chain is a study of pediatric ulcerative colitis. Study-wide results and caveats: No controls had the two rectal clonotypes shared by ulcerative colitis patients.

The CDR3 is made up of 14 amino acids. V gave up 9 bases and J gave up 3 bases, with 17 bases separating them. Looked up from germline, CDR1 is MRHNA and CDR2 is SNTAGT. The repertoire was sequenced with immunoSEQ multiplex PCR; TCRdb's copy has only in-frame clones and lacks some. Found here are some 57,000 clones, around 87% of them singletons; the top ten hold approximately 1.5%. Concerning this clone: Antigen: not known.

The sequence was obtained from a boy aged 5 to 17 who was a control in a study of pediatric ulcerative colitis. The chain uses TRBV6-4 and TRBJ1-1; D may be TRBD1 (6 bases). Material: blood. The CDR3 DNA reads as TGTGCCAGTAAAAGAGGGGGAGGGGACACTGAAGCTTTCTTT. It encodes CASKRGGGDTEAFF.